This T cell receptor (beta chain) came from a study of CD8 T cells in Susac syndrome. Random hexamers were used to reverse transcribe the RNA input (about 0.5 to 1 ug). Multiplex PCR with immunoSEQ amplified the TCR beta CDR3 across 54 Vbeta and 13 Jbeta. TCRdb recomputed calls from the immunoSEQ multiplex PCR reads with MiXCR, one row per CDR3 protein. The data hold approximately 270,000 distinct CDR3 sequences, with around 95% observed a single time. The origin of this receptor is a human donor with multiple sclerosis. Sequences were obtained from CD4+ T cells from PBMCs.

The CDR3 here is CSIGQGDGYTF. The CDR3 bases are TGCAGCATCGGACAGGGGGATGGCTACACCTTC. V and J are TRBV29-1 and TRBJ1-2; 10 bases align to TRBD1. Germline CDR1 and CDR2: SQVTM and ANQGSEA. Trimming removed 8 bases from V and 6 bases from J; junction bases left unmatched: 3. The CDR3 contains 11 residues.